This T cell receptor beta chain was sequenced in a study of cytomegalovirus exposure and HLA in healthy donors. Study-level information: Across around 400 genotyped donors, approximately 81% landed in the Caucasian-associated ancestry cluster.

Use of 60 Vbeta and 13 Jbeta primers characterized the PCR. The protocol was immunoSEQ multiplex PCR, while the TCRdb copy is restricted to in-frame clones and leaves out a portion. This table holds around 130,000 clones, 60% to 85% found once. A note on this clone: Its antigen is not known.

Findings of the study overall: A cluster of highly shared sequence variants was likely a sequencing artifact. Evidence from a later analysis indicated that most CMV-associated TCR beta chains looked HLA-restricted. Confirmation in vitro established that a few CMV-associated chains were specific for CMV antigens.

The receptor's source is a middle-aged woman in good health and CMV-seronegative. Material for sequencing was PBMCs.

The CDR3 DNA sequence: TGTGCCAGCAGTACTAGCGGGAGCTCCTACGAGCAGTACTTC. Its protein is CASSTSGSSYEQYF. The chain joins TRBV2 to TRBJ2-7, with 11 bases aligning to TRBD2. The CDR3 sequence is 14 residues long. Germline CDR1 SNHLY, CDR2 FYNNEI. J was trimmed by 0 bases and V by 5 bases; bases with no gene match: 0.